Below are 24 T cell receptor beta chains sequenced from a single sample in a study of naive and memory T cell subsets. Study-wide results and caveats: A few larger clonotypes appeared in naive repertoires, especially CD8, possibly memory cells re-expressing CD45RA.

Two oligonucleotides, mixed equimolar, formed the beta constant-region primer covering TRBC1 and TRBC2. Four rounds of PCR amplified the ligated cDNA using nested alpha and beta constant-region primers plus SP2. TCRdb processed the UMI-ligation and nested PCR reads anew with MiXCR; each CDR3 protein has one entry. The sample lists under 150,000 distinct CDR3 sequences, more than 15% occurring once. These receptors have no identified antigens. The sequencing input was naive CD8+ T cells from blood. These receptors were taken from a human donor in good health.

This clonotype has more than one count but fewer than ten. V is TRBV28 and J is TRBJ1-5; 9 bases line up with TRBD1. Germline V gives CDR1 MDHEN, CDR2 SYDVKM. J was trimmed by 7 bases and V by 3 bases; bases with no gene match: 4. The CDR3 loop spans 14 amino acids. The CDR3 reads CASSFTGTGQPQHF. The CDR3 DNA is TGTGCCAGCAGTTTTACAGGGACAGGGCAGCCCCAGCATTTT. The whole variable domain, filled in from reference TRBV28 and TRBJ1-5, reads DVKVTQSSRYLVKRTGEKVFLECVQDMDHENMFWYRQDPGLGLRLIYFSYDVKMKEKGDIPEGYSVSREKKERFSLILESASTNQTSMYLCASSFTGTGQPQHFGDGTRLSIL.

The chain links TRBV29-1 to TRBJ2-1; unclear D gene. This CDR3 comprises 13 residues. V was pared by 4 bases and J by 4 bases, with 11 bases between. CDR1 is SQVTM and CDR2 is ANQGSEA in the germline V gene. CDR3 nucleotides: TGCAGCGTTGTAGGGATCCAATACAATGAGCAGTTCTTC. This gives the protein CSVVGIQYNEQFF.

This clonotype came up a few times. This chain uses TRBV13 with TRBJ2-7; D unclear. CDR1 and CDR2 (germline): PRHDT, FYEKMQ (reference sequence). This CDR3 has 14 amino acids. V lost 10 bases and J 3 bases, leaving 19 bases between the germline ends. The CDR3 spells CANCFRLPYYEQYF. DNA for the CDR3: TGTGCCAACTGTTTCAGACTTCCCTACTACGAGCAGTACTTC.

This clonotype was recorded a few times. The rearrangement uses TRBV19 and TRBJ2-2, with D possibly being TRBD2 (5 bases). The V end was cut by 6 bases, the J end by 8 bases, with 7 bases between. Germline V gene data show CDR1 as LNHDA and CDR2 as SQIVND (reference sequence). This CDR3 region has 11 residues. CDR3 sequence: CASREDGELFF. The CDR3 nucleotides read TGTGCCAGTAGGGAGGATGGGGAGCTGTTTTTT.

The chain recombines TRBV19 with TRBJ2-7; D possibly uses TRBD1 or TRBD2 (5 bases each). The CDR3 is made up of 14 amino acids. Germline V gives CDR1 LNHDA, CDR2 SQIVND (reference sequence). Trimming left V 4 bases short and J 2 bases short, with 12 bases between. In DNA form, the CDR3 reads TGTGCCAGTAGTAGAGGGGACCCGGCCTACGAGCAGTACTTC. It specifies CASSRGDPAYEQYF.

The chain has TRBV14 and TRBJ1-1; possible D gene TRBD1, 6 bases. The V end was cut by 4 bases, the J end by 6 bases, with 15 bases between. In germline, CDR1 is SGHDN, CDR2 FVKESK. This CDR3 has 14 residues. Here the CDR3 DNA reads TGTGCCAGCAGCCCGGGACAATCCGTTTCTGAAGCTTTCTTT. It is translated as CASSPGQSVSEAFF.

The rearrangement uses TRBV27 and TRBJ2-2; 7 nucleotides line up with TRBD2. Trimming at V came to 3 bases and at J to 1 base, leaving 5 bases not matched to a gene. This CDR3 contains 16 residues. Germline values: CDR1 MNHEY, CDR2 SMNVEV (reference sequence). The CDR3 spells CASSLIGGRNTGELFF. The CDR3 DNA reads as TGTGCCAGCAGTTTGATTGGCGGGAGGAACACCGGGGAGCTGTTTTTT.

The chain has TRBV10-3 and TRBJ2-7; D might be TRBD2 (5 bases). The germline V gene encodes CDR1 ENHRY and CDR2 SYGVKD. Trimming took off 2 bases at V and 0 bases at J, with 8 bases between the two ends. The CDR3 runs to 14 residues. The chain's CDR3 is CAISEVDYSYEQYF. The DNA of the CDR3 is TGTGCCATCAGTGAGGTCGACTACTCCTACGAGCAGTACTTC.

The table lists this clonotype with a few counts. This chain uses TRBV6-6 with TRBJ2-1, with D possibly matching TRBD1 (6 bases). This CDR3 is 20 amino acids long. CDR1 is MNHNY, CDR2 SVGAGI, per germline (reference sequence). The V gene lost 1 base and the J gene lost 4 bases, with 26 bases spanning the gap. CDR3 sequence: CASSYYPEQGPLGEYNEQFF. CDR3 sequence (DNA): TGTGCCAGCAGTTACTACCCCGAGCAGGGGCCATTAGGGGAATACAATGAGCAGTTCTTC.

A few counts support this clonotype. This chain connects TRBV7-9 to TRBJ2-1; TRBD1 might be the D (6 bases). CDR1 and CDR2 from the germline V gene are SEHNR and FQNEAQ (reference sequence). V lost 5 bases, J lost 4 bases, and 18 bases lay in between. The CDR3 is made up of 16 amino acids. CDR3 loop: CASSRSTGDNYNEQFF. CDR3 bases: TGTGCCAGCAGCCGTTCGACAGGAGATAATTACAATGAGCAGTTCTTC.

There are a few counts of this clonotype. The CDR3 loop reads CASSSSFIETQYF. In DNA form, the CDR3 reads TGCGCCAGCAGCTCGTCTTTTATCGAGACCCAGTACTTC. The chain has TRBV5-1 and TRBJ2-5; D is uncertain. Germline assignment: CDR1 SGHRS and CDR2 YFSETQ. Trimming left V 3 bases short and J 5 bases short, with 11 bases between. The CDR3 sequence is 13 residues long.

This chain uses TRBV3-1 with TRBJ1-1; no definite D call. This CDR3 has 12 residues. The germline V gene has CDR1 LGHDT and CDR2 YNNKEL (reference sequence). V was trimmed by 0 bases and J by 9 bases, leaving 8 bases between them. This CDR3 reads CASSQEHLKAFF. In DNA, the CDR3 is TGTGCCAGCAGCCAAGAACATTTAAAAGCTTTCTTT.

This chain uses TRBV20-1 with TRBJ2-7; 10 positions agree with TRBD2. The V gene end was trimmed by 3 bases and the J gene end by 4 bases; junction bases not matched to a gene: 9. Germline assignment: CDR1 DFQATT and CDR2 SNEGSKA (reference sequence). The CDR3 totals 15 residues. The CDR3 region is CSASPSSGSRYEQYF. DNA of the CDR3: TGCAGTGCTAGTCCGTCTAGCGGGAGTAGGTACGAGCAGTACTTC.

The chain couples TRBV7-9 to TRBJ2-4, with unresolved D. CDR3 size: 14 residues. Trimming removed 4 bases from V and 1 base from J, with 8 bases in between. Germline V CDR1 and CDR2: SEHNR, FQNEAQ (reference sequence). The CDR3 DNA reads TGTGCCAGCAGCTCCTTTTCGGCCAAAAACATTCAGTACTTC. Its protein is CASSSFSAKNIQYF.

The chain joins TRBV6-2 or TRBV6-3 to TRBJ2-7; a weak D match, TRBD2 (5 bases). Trimming took 6 bases from V and 4 from J, leaving 19 bases between them. The CDR3 has 15 amino acids. Germline CDR1 is MNHEY and CDR2 is SVGEGT. The chain's CDR3 is CASSAGTPTGYEQYF. The DNA for the CDR3 is TGTGCCAGCAGCGCAGGAACCCCGACGGGGTACGAGCAGTACTTC.

The V gene is TRBV29-1, the J gene TRBJ2-7; 8 bases are a match to TRBD1. The CDR3 contains 15 residues. Trimming removed 8 bases from V and 5 bases from J; junction bases left unmatched: 17. Germline CDR1 is SQVTM and CDR2 is ANQGSEA. CDR3 amino acids: CSSRGSPGGKDEQYF. The CDR3 DNA is TGCAGCTCGAGGGGTTCGCCAGGGGGCAAAGACGAGCAGTACTTC.

This clonotype was counted only a few times. This chain uses TRBV11-3 with TRBJ2-1, with no clear D. The V and J ends lost 1 base and 6 bases respectively, with 7 bases between them. CDR3 length: 13 amino acids. Germline V gene data show CDR1 as SGHNT and CDR2 as YENEEA. The CDR3 DNA sequence: TGTGCCAGCAGCTTAGCCGGGTCCAATGAGCAGTTCTTC. Translated: CASSLAGSNEQFF.

This clonotype was picked up a small number of times. The chain is built from TRBV9 and TRBJ1-1; perhaps TRBD1 as D (6 bases). Germline CDR1 reads SGDLS; CDR2 reads YYNGEE. Trimming shortened V by 4 bases and J by 4 bases, and 14 bases separated the two germline ends. This CDR3 is built from 14 residues. In nucleotides, the CDR3 is TGTGCCAGCAGCATGACCTTGGACAGCACTGAAGCTTTCTTT. Residues: CASSMTLDSTEAFF.

The chain employs TRBV5-6 and TRBJ2-6; D unresolved. Germline V gene sequence: CDR1 SGHDT, CDR2 YYEEEE. With 9 bases removed from V and 4 bases from J, the gap between germline ends came to 29 bases. The CDR3 sequence is 19 residues long. The CDR3 nucleotides read TGTGCCACCCGGTTCGGGCCAGGTCTAATCTCCACCGGGGCCAACGTCCTGACTTTC. This gives the protein CATRFGPGLISTGANVLTF.

This clonotype was seen a few times. The rearrangement links TRBV5-1 to TRBJ2-6; no clear D gene. Trimming removed 0 bases from V and 2 bases from J, with 9 bases in between. Germline assignment: CDR1 SGHRS and CDR2 YFSETQ. This CDR3 comprises 16 residues. This CDR3 reads CASSLELYTGANVLTF. In DNA form, the CDR3 reads TGCGCCAGCAGCTTGGAATTGTACACTGGGGCCAACGTCCTGACTTTC.

The chain recombines TRBV4-1 with TRBJ2-7, with D possibly TRBD1 on 5 matching bases. The germline V gene encodes CDR1 MGHRA and CDR2 YSYEKL. V was pared by 1 base and J by 5 bases, with 12 bases between. This CDR3 is 14 amino acids long. CDR3 sequence: CASSQGRVHDEQYF. In nucleotides, the CDR3 is TGCGCCAGCAGCCAAGGCAGGGTCCACGACGAGCAGTACTTC.

This chain connects TRBV6-2 or TRBV6-3 to TRBJ2-7; 7 bases are a match to TRBD2. CDR3 size: 15 residues. Germline assignment: CDR1 MNHEY and CDR2 SVGEGT. The ends lost 3 bases at V and 2 bases at J; junction bases unmatched: 7. As DNA, the CDR3 is TGTGCCAGCAGTTATGAACTAGCGAGTCCCTACGAGCAGTACTTC. Its translation is CASSYELASPYEQYF.

This clonotype occurred a few times. The chain has TRBV4-1 and TRBJ2-7, with 11 bases matching TRBD2. The CDR3 is made up of 16 amino acids. The ends lost 4 bases at V and 4 bases at J; junction bases unmatched: 9. The V gene's germline CDR1 is MGHRA and CDR2 YSYEKL. CDR3 nucleotide sequence: TGCGCCAGCAGCCGGACCGGGACTAGCGGTTCTTACGAGCAGTACTTC. It specifies CASSRTGTSGSYEQYF.

This clonotype has only a few counts. V usage is TRBV20-1 and J usage is TRBJ2-2; no clear D. With 6 bases removed from V and 2 bases from J, the gap between germline ends came to 4 bases. The CDR3 runs to 11 residues. The germline V gene has CDR1 DFQATT and CDR2 SNEGSKA (reference sequence). CDR3 sequence reads: CSAQNTGELFF. In nucleotides, the CDR3 is TGCAGTGCCCAAAACACCGGGGAGCTGTTTTTT.